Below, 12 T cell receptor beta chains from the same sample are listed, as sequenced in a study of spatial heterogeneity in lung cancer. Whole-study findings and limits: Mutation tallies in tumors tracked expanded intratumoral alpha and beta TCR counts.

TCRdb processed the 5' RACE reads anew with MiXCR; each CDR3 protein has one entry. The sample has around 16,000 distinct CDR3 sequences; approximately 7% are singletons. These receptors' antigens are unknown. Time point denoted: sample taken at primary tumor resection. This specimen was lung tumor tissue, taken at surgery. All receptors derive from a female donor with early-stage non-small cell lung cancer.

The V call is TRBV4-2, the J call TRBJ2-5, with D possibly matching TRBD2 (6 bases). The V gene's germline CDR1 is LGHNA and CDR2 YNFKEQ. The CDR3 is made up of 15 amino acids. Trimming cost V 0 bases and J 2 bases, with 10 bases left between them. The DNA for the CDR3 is TGTGCCAGCAGCCAAGATCAAAGCGGGCAAGAGACCCAGTACTTC. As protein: CASSQDQSGQETQYF.

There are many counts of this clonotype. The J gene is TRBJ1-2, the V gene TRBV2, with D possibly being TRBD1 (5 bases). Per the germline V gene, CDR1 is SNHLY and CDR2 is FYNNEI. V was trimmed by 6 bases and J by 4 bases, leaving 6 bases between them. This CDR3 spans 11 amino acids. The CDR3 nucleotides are TGTGCCAGCAGAGACAGCTATGGCTACACCTTC. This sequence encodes CASRDSYGYTF.

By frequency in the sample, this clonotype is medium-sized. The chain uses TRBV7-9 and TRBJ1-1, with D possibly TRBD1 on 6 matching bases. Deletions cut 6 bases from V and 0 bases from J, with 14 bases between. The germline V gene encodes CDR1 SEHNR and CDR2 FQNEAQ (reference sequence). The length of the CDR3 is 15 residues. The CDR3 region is CASSSYRAVNTEAFF. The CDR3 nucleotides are TGTGCCAGCAGTTCCTACAGGGCAGTGAACACTGAAGCTTTCTTT.

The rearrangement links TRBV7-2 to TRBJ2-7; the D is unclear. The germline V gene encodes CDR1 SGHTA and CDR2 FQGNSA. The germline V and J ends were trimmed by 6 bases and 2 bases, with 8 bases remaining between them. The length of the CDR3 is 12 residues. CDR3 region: CASRSGTYEQYF. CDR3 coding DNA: TGTGCCAGCAGGTCAGGCACCTACGAGCAGTACTTC.

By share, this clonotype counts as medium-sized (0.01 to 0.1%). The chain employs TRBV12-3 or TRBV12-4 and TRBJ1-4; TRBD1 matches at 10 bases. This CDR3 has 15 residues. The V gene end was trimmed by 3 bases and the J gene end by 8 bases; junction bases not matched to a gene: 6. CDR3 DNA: TGTGCCAGCAGTTTTCACTGGGACAGGGGAGAAAAACTGTTTTTT. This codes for CASSFHWDRGEKLFF.

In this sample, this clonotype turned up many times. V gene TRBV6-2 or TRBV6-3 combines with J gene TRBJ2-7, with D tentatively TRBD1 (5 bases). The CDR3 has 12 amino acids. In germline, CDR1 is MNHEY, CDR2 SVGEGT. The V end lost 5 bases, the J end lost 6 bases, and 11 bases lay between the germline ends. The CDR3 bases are TGTGCCAGCAGTCAGAGCCAGGGCGAGCAGTACTTC. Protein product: CASSQSQGEQYF.

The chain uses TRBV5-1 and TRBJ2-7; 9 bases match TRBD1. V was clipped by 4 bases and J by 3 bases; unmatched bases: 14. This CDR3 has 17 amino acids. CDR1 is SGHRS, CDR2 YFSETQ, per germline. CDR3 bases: TGCGCCAGCAGCCGGGACAGGGCCCCCTTGGGGGACTACGAGCAGTACTTC. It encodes CASSRDRAPLGDYEQYF.

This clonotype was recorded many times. CDR3 sequence: CSSRTGDYGYTF. The DNA for the CDR3 is TGCAGCTCTCGGACAGGGGACTATGGCTACACCTTC. This chain links TRBV29-1 with TRBJ1-2, with 9 bases identical to TRBD1. V was pared by 8 bases and J by 3 bases, with 4 bases of the junction left unmatched. Germline loops: CDR1 SQVTM, CDR2 ANQGSEA. This CDR3 comprises 12 residues.

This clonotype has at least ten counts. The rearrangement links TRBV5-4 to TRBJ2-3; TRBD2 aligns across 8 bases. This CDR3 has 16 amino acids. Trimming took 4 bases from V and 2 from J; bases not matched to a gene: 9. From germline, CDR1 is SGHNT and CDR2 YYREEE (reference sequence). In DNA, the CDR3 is TGTGCCAGCAGCCCCCGCGAGCGGGGGACCACAGATACGCAGTATTTT. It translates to CASSPRERGTTDTQYF.

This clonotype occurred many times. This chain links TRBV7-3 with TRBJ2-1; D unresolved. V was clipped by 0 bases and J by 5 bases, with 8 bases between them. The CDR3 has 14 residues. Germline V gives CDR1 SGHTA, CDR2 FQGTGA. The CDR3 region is CASSLTINHNEQFF. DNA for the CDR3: TGTGCCAGCAGCTTAACAATCAATCACAATGAGCAGTTCTTC.

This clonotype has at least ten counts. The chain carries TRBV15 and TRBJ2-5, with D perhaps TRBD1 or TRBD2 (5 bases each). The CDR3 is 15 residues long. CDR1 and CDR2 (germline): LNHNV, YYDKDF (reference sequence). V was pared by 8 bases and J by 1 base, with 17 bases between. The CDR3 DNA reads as TGTGCCACCGGGATGGCCCAGGGAGCCCAAGAGACCCAGTACTTC. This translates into CATGMAQGAQETQYF. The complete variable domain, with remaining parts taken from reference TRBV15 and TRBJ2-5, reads DAMVIQNPRYQVTQFGKPVTLSCSQTLNHNVMYWYQQKSSQAPKLLFHYYDKDFNNEADTPDNFQSRRPNTSFCFLDIRSPGLGDTAMYLCATGMAQGAQETQYFGPGTRLLVL.

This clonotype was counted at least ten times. CDR3 bases: TGCGCCAGCAGCCAGGACGGGACAGGGGACTACAATGAGCAGTTCTTC. Translation gives CASSQDGTGDYNEQFF. The genes are TRBV4-3 and TRBJ2-1, with 10 nucleotides matching TRBD1. Unmatched junction bases numbered 5, after V lost 3 bases and J lost 3 bases. Germline lookup yields CDR1 LGHNA and CDR2 YSLEER. The CDR3 totals 16 residues.